The clone carrying this T cell receptor (beta chain) was seen a few times. Its antigen is unidentified. This CDR3 contains 16 residues. Germline V lookup: CDR1 SGHAT, CDR2 FQNNGV. Trimming cost V 5 bases and J 4 bases, with 19 bases left between them. Of the isolated RNA, all was reverse transcribed, and so the sequenced material was expressed TCRB transcripts. Repertoires were generated with immunoSEQ multiplex PCR, while TCRdb's copy carries only in-frame clones and drops some. The sample includes nearly 350,000 clones, approximately 9.9% of them seen just once. The sample originates from a study of beta chain features in type 1 diabetes. Whole-study context: Sorted cells, more than 95,000,000 in number, were examined across all samples.

Study results and caveats: Shorter TCRB CDR3s, moderately but significantly so, were found in Type 1 diabetes patients in all four CD4+ subsets. Unsettled here was the matter of whether HLA type influences TCRB rearrangement. Type 1 diabetes patients had VDJ junctions that carried fewer insertions and more deletions.

Material for sequencing was central memory CD4+ T cells from blood. The rearrangement uses TRBV11-2 and TRBJ2-3; no firm D call. This clonotype was obtained from a young man with type 1 diabetes. The CDR3 DNA sequence: TGTGCCAGCAGCCTAGGCATCGGACCGAGCGCAGATACGCAGTATTTT. As protein: CASSLGIGPSADTQYF.